This entry lists 15 T cell receptor beta chains sequenced from one sample in a study of shared clonotypes between healthy human individuals. Produced via immunoSEQ multiplex PCR; TCRdb's table is partial and in-frame only. The table shows approximately 2,300,000 clones, with about 90% occurring only once. Sequenced sample: naive CD4+ T cells from PBMCs. Subset described: CD45RA+ positively selected. The receptors were gathered from a man aged 18 to 29 in good health. Some clones in this sample may be carry-over from other donors' samples.

V is TRBV2 and J is TRBJ2-3; 10 bases map to TRBD1. Unmatched junction bases numbered 4, after V lost 6 bases and J lost 4 bases. Germline CDR1 and CDR2: SNHLY and FYNNEI. CDR3 length equals 14 residues. CDR3 nucleotides: TGTGCCAGCAGGGGGGGGACAGGGGCAGATACGCAGTATTTT. This translates into CASRGGTGADTQYF.

This chain links TRBV2 with TRBJ1-3; D is uncertain. The CDR3 runs 17 residues. Trimming removed 6 bases from V and 0 bases from J, with 18 bases in between. Germline V CDR1 and CDR2: SNHLY, FYNNEI. CDR3 region: CASRPRPGLASGNTIYF. In DNA, the CDR3 is TGTGCCAGCAGACCCCGGCCAGGACTGGCCTCTGGAAACACCATATATTTT.

The genes are TRBV10-3 and TRBJ1-2; D not resolved. Trimming shortened V by 6 bases and J by 6 bases, and 8 bases separated the two germline ends. The CDR3 consists of 11 residues. CDR1 and CDR2 from the germline V gene are ENHRY and SYGVKD. The chain's CDR3 is CAISPGDGYTF. CDR3 DNA sequence: TGTGCCATCAGCCCTGGAGATGGCTACACCTTC.

V usage is TRBV28 and J usage is TRBJ2-7, with TRBD2 as a possible D gene (5 bases). From germline, CDR1 is MDHEN and CDR2 SYDVKM. Trimming stripped 6 bases from V and 2 bases from J, with 20 bases between. The CDR3 sequence is 16 residues long. The CDR3 is CASSRRETPLAYEQYF. The CDR3 nucleotides are TGTGCCAGCAGCCGAAGGGAGACTCCCCTAGCCTACGAGCAGTACTTC. Drawing the rest from reference TRBV28 and TRBJ2-7, the complete variable domain is DVKVTQSSRYLVKRTGEKVFLECVQDMDHENMFWYRQDPGLGLRLIYFSYDVKMKEKGDIPEGYSVSREKKERFSLILESASTNQTSMYLCASSRRETPLAYEQYFGPGTRLTVT.

The V and J genes are TRBV4-2 and TRBJ2-1; TRBD2 is a possible D gene (5 bases). The germline V gene has CDR1 LGHNA and CDR2 YNFKEQ. The CDR3 sequence is 14 residues long. Trimming left V 0 bases short and J 10 bases short, with 13 bases between. The DNA for the CDR3 is TGTGCCAGCAGCCAAGATGTTGCGGGCAGGGAGCAGTTCTTC. It specifies CASSQDVAGREQFF.

The chain employs TRBV6-5 and TRBJ2-3; D remains unclear. This CDR3 region has 13 residues. The V end lost 2 bases, the J end lost 4 bases, and 7 bases lay between the germline ends. CDR1 and CDR2 (germline): MNHEY, SVGAGI. DNA of the CDR3: TGTGCCAGCAGTTACAAAAGGGCAGATACGCAGTATTTT. Translated, it gives CASSYKRADTQYF.

V is TRBV14 and J is TRBJ1-4; D is possibly TRBD1 (5 bases). The CDR3 extends over 13 amino acids. CDR1 is SGHDN, CDR2 FVKESK, per germline. Trimming stripped 4 bases from V and 8 bases from J, with 11 bases between. CDR3 residues: CASSRGAYEKLFF. The DNA for the CDR3 is TGTGCCAGCAGCCGAGGGGCTTACGAAAAACTGTTTTTT.

This chain uses TRBV10-1 with TRBJ2-1; possible D gene TRBD1, 5 bases. Trimming stripped 0 bases from V and 9 bases from J, with 15 bases between. This CDR3 is 15 amino acids long. Looked up from germline, CDR1 is WNHNN and CDR2 is SYGVQD (reference sequence). CDR3: CASSESRQGYREQFF. Written as DNA, the CDR3 is TGCGCCAGCAGTGAGTCGCGGCAGGGTTATCGTGAGCAGTTCTTC.

This chain uses TRBV11-3 with TRBJ2-7; the match to TRBD1 covers 9 bases. J lost 5 bases, V lost 3 bases, and 8 bases had no gene match. There are 15 residues in the CDR3. Germline values: CDR1 SGHNT, CDR2 YENEEA. CDR3 DNA: TGTGCCAGCAGCTTGGGGGGGACAGGGTCCGACGAGCAGTACTTC. Translation: CASSLGGTGSDEQYF.

Points on this clone: Within the sample, other DNA sequences also encode this same CDR3. The rearrangement joins TRBV5-1 to TRBJ1-2; 9 positions match TRBD1. The trim removed 4 bases at V and 4 bases at J, leaving 5 bases unmatched. The CDR3 contains 14 residues. CDR1 and CDR2 (germline): SGHRS, YFSETQ. The CDR3 sequence is CASSIGTGFYGYTF. The CDR3, as DNA: TGCGCCAGCAGCATCGGGACAGGGTTCTATGGCTACACCTTC.

This clone was counted a few times. This chain uses TRBV10-3 with TRBJ1-5, with a tentative D call TRBD1 (6 bases). Germline loops: CDR1 ENHRY, CDR2 SYGVKD. V lost 6 bases to trimming and J lost 4 bases, with 10 bases between them. CDR3 length equals 13 residues. CDR3 region: CAISVGQNQPQHF. DNA of the CDR3: TGTGCCATCAGCGTAGGACAGAATCAGCCCCAGCATTTT.

The rearrangement joins TRBV4-3 to TRBJ2-3, with a weak D call TRBD1 (6 bases). The V gene's germline CDR1 is LGHNA and CDR2 YSLEER. V lost 2 bases to trimming and J lost 6 bases, with 18 bases between them. The CDR3 loop spans 16 amino acids. This chain's CDR3 is CASSQLQGILADTQYF. The DNA of the CDR3 is TGCGCCAGCAGCCAATTACAGGGCATCCTGGCCGATACGCAGTATTTT.

This chain links TRBV2 with TRBJ1-5, with TRBD1 identical over 9 bases. CDR1 and CDR2 from the germline V gene are SNHLY and FYNNEI. The CDR3 is 13 residues long. Trimming took 6 bases from V and 9 from J; bases not matched to a gene: 6. CDR3 residues: CASRYRGPRPQHF. CDR3 coding DNA: TGTGCCAGCAGGTACAGGGGGCCTAGGCCCCAGCATTTT.

Details on this clone: Other DNA sequences in this specimen translate into the identical CDR3. This chain uses TRBV19 with TRBJ2-6; D is undetermined. V shed 5 bases and J shed 0 bases, with 5 bases lying between them. The CDR3 contains 14 residues. The V gene's germline CDR1 is LNHDA and CDR2 SQIVND (reference sequence). The CDR3 reads CASSSGSGANVLTF. In nucleotides, the CDR3 is TGTGCCAGTAGTTCGGGCTCTGGGGCCAACGTCCTGACTTTC.

The CDR3 here is CASTGVWAGELFF. The CDR3 DNA follows: TGTGCCAGCACAGGGGTTTGGGCCGGGGAGCTGTTTTTT. The genes are TRBV2 and TRBJ2-2; D may be TRBD1 (6 bases). CDR3 length: 13 residues. Trimming removed 7 bases from V and 6 bases from J, with 12 bases in between. Germline CDR1 SNHLY, CDR2 FYNNEI.